This T cell receptor beta chain is from a study of lymphopenia after photon versus proton radiotherapy. Sequenced by immunoSEQ multiplex PCR; TCRdb stores in-frame clones only, minus some. The table has 40,000 to 45,000 clones, approximately 80% seen once; the top ten hold under 25%. The sample consisted of peripheral blood, taken from a patient treated with proton-based radiotherapy. This receptor was obtained from a woman in her 70s with pancreatic cancer.

The DNA of the CDR3 is TGTGCCAGCAGCCTGACAGGGGCATGGTTGAAGGCTTTCTTT. The encoded protein is CASSLTGAWLKAFF. The chain employs TRBV5-8 and TRBJ1-1; 8 bases are a match to TRBD1. Germline-derived CDR1 and CDR2 are SGHTS and YDEGEE. This CDR3 region has 14 residues. With 4 bases clipped from V and 11 bases from J, the junction kept 13 bases outside the gene matches.